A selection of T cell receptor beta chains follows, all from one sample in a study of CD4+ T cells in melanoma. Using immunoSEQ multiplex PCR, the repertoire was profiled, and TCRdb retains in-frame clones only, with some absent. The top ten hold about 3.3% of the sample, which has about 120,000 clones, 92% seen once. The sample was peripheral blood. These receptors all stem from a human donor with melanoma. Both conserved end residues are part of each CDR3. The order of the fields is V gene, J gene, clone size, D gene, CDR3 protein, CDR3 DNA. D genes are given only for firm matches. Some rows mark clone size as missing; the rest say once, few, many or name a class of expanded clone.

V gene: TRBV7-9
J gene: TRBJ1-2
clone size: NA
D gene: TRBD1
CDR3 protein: CASSTLDRGIDGYTF
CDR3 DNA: TGTGCCAGCAGCACGCTCGACAGGGGAATCGATGGCTACACCTTC

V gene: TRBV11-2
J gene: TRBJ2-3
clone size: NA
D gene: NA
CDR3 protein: CASSAAGGSDTQYF
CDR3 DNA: TGTGCCAGCAGCGCTGCTGGGGGTTCAGATACGCAGTATTTT

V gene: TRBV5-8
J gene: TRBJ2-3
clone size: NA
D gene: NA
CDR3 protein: CASSPGRGGADTQYF
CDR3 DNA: TGTGCCAGCAGCCCGGGCCGGGGTGGCGCAGATACGCAGTATTTT

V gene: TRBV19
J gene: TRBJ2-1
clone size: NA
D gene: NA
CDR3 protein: CASSMLAGLYNEQFF
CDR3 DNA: TGTGCCAGTAGTATGCTGGCAGGGCTCTACAATGAGCAGTTCTTC

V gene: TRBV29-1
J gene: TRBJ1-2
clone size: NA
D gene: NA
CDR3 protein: CSVGRQDEEYGYTF
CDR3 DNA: TGCAGCGTTGGGCGGCAGGACGAGGAGTATGGCTACACCTTC

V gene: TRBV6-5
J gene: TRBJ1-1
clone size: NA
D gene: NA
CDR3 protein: CASSSGAGTEAFF
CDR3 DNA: TGTGCCAGCAGTTCAGGGGCGGGCACTGAAGCTTTCTTT

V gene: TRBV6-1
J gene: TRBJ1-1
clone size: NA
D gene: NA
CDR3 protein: CATQALVEAFF
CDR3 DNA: TGTGCCACCCAGGCGTTAGTTGAAGCTTTCTTT

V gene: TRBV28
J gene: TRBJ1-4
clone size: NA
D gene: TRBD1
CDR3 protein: CASSLYQGGGYGKLFF
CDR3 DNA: TGTGCCAGCAGTTTATACCAGGGGGGCGGTTACGGAAAACTGTTTTTT

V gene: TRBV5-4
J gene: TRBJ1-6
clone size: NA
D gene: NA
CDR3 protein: CASSLRGSTNSPLHF
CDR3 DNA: TGTGCCAGCAGCTTGAGGGGGAGCACGAATTCACCCCTCCACTTT

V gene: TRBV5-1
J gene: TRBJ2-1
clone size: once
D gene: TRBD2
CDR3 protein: CASSLDGLARYNEQFF
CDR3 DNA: TGCGCCAGCAGCTTGGATGGACTAGCGAGGTACAATGAGCAGTTCTTC

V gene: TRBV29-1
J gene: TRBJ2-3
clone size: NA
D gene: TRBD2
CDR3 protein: CSVELAGYDTQYF
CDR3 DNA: TGCAGCGTTGAACTAGCGGGATACGATACGCAGTATTTT

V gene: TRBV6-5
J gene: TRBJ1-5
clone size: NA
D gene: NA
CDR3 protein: CASSRSGKSNQPQHF
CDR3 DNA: TGTGCCAGCAGTAGATCCGGGAAAAGCAATCAGCCCCAGCATTTT

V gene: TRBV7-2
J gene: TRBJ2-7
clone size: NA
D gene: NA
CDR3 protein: CASSLQGPSYEQYF
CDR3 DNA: TGTGCCAGCAGCTTACAGGGGCCCTCCTACGAGCAGTACTTC

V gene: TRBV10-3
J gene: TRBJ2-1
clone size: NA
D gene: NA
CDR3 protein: CAIRTGGANNEQFF
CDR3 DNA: TGTGCCATCAGAACTGGGGGGGCAAACAATGAGCAGTTCTTC

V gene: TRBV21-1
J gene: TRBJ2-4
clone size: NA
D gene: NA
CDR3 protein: CASSRRTGATRPNIQYF
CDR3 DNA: TGTGCCAGCAGCCGAAGAACGGGCGCGACTAGACCTAACATTCAGTACTTC

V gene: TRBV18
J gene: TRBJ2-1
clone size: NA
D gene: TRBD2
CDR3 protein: CASSPNRLAGGYDNEQFF
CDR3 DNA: TGTGCCAGCTCACCAAACCGACTAGCGGGGGGTTACGACAATGAGCAGTTCTTC

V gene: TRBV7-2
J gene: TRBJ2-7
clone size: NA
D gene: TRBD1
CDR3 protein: CASSLVSGQGYEQYF
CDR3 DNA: TGTGCCAGCAGCTTAGTTTCGGGACAGGGCTACGAGCAGTACTTC

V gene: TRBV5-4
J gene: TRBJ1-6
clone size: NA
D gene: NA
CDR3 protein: CASSLGTEGSPLHF
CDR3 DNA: TGTGCCAGCAGCTTAGGGACCGAGGGTTCACCCCTCCACTTT

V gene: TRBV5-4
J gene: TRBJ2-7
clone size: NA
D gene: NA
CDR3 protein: CASSPPTLGEQYF
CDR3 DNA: TGTGCCAGCAGCCCGCCGACTCTAGGCGAGCAGTACTTC

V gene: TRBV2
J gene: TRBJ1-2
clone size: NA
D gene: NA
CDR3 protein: CASLLQESYTF
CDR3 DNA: TGTGCCAGTCTCCTACAGGAAAGCTACACCTTC

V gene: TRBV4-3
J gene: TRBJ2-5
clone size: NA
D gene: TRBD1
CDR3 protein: CASSQGDRDSKETQYF
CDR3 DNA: TGCGCCAGCAGCCAAGGCGACCGGGACAGCAAAGAGACCCAGTACTTC

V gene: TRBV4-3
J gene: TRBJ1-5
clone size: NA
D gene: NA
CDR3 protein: CASSQRVGSNQPQHF
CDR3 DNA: TGCGCCAGCAGCCAGAGGGTGGGTAGCAATCAGCCCCAGCATTTT

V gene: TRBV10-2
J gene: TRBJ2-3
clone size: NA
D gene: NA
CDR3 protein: CASSEGDTQYF
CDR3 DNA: TGCGCCAGCAGTGAAGGGGATACGCAGTATTTT

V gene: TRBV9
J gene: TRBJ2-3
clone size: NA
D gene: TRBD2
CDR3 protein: CASSALAGDLDTQYF
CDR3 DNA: TGTGCCAGCAGCGCACTAGCGGGAGATTTAGATACGCAGTATTTT

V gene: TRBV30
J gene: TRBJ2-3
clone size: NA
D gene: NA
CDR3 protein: CAWRLSGSTDTQYF
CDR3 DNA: TGTGCCTGGAGGCTAAGTGGGAGCACAGATACGCAGTATTTT

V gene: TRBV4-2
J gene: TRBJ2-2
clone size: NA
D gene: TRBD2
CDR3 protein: CASSPLAGGRTGELFF
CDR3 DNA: TGTGCCAGCAGCCCTTTAGCGGGGGGGCGGACCGGGGAGCTGTTTTTT

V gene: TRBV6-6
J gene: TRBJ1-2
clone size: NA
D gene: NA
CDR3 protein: CASSYGAQGTTNGYTF
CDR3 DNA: TGTGCCAGCAGTTACGGGGCACAAGGGACAACGAATGGCTACACCTTC

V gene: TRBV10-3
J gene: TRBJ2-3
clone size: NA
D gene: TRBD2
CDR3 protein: CAINRLAQDTQYF
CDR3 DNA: TGTGCCATCAATCGACTAGCGCAAGATACGCAGTATTTT

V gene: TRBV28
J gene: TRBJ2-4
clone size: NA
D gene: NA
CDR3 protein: CASSPIQNLAKNIQYF
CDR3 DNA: TGTGCCAGCAGCCCTATACAGAATCTAGCCAAAAACATTCAGTACTTC

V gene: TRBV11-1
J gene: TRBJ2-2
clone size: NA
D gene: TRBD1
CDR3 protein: CASNSGQGWTGELFF
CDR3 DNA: TGTGCCAGCAACTCTGGACAGGGATGGACCGGGGAGCTGTTTTTT

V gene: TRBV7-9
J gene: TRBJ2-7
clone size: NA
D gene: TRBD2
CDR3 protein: CASRKSGGSSYEQYF
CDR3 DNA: TGTGCCAGCAGAAAAAGCGGGGGAAGCTCCTACGAGCAGTACTTC

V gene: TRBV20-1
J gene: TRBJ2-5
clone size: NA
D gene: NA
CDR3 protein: CSAGGTTQYF
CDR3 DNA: TGCAGTGCTGGGGGGACCACCCAGTACTTC

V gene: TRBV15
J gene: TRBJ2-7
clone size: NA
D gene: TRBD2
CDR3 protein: CATSRDLGLAGELEQYF
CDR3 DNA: TGTGCCACCAGCAGAGATTTGGGACTAGCGGGAGAACTCGAGCAGTACTTC

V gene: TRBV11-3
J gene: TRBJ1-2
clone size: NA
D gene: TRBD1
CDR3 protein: CASSSYARTGNYGYTF
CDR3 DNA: TGTGCCAGCAGCTCCTATGCTCGGACAGGCAACTATGGCTACACCTTC

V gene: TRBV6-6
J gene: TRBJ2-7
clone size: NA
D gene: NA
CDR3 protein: CASSYGQREGYEQYF
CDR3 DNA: TGTGCCAGCAGTTACGGACAGCGGGAAGGCTACGAGCAGTACTTC

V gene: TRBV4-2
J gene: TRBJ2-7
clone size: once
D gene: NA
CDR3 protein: CASSQDMAGDYEQYF
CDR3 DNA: TGTGCCAGCAGCCAAGACATGGCAGGGGACTACGAGCAGTACTTC

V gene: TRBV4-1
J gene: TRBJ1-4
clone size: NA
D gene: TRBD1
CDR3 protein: CASSPPGGQGREKLFF
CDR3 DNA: TGCGCCAGCAGCCCACCTGGGGGACAGGGGAGAGAAAAACTGTTTTTT

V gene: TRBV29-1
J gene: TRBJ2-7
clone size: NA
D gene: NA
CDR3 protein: CSVDRVYYEQYF
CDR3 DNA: TGCAGCGTGGACAGAGTTTATTACGAGCAGTACTTC

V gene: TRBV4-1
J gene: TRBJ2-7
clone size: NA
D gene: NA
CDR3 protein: CASSQSRDSYEQYF
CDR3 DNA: TGCGCCAGCAGCCAAAGCCGGGACTCCTACGAGCAGTACTTC

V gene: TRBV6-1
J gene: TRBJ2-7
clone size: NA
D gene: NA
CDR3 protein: CASTSRSAYEQYF
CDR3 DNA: TGTGCCAGCACCTCACGTTCCGCCTACGAGCAGTACTTC

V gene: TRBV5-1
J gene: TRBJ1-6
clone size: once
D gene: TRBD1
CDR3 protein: CASSLTGTELNNSPLHF
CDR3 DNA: TGCGCCAGCAGCTTGACAGGGACAGAATTGAATAATTCACCCCTCCACTTT

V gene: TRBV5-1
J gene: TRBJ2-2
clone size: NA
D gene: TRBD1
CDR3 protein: CASSLPGGNTGELFF
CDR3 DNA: TGCGCCAGCAGCTTACCAGGGGGAAACACCGGGGAGCTGTTTTTT

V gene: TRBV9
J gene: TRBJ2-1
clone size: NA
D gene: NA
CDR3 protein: CASSPGGYYNEQFF
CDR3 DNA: TGTGCCAGCAGCCCCGGGGGCTACTACAATGAGCAGTTCTTC

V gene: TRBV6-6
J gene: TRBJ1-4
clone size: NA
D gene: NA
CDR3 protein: CASRTSGGPNEKLFF
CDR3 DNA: TGTGCCAGCAGGACCTCGGGGGGCCCTAATGAAAAACTGTTTTTT

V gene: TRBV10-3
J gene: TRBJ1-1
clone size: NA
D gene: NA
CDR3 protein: CAISGGDLNTEAFF
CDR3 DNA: TGTGCCATCAGTGGAGGGGACTTGAACACTGAAGCTTTCTTT